What follows are 18 T cell receptor beta chains derived from one specimen sequenced in a study of shared clonotypes between healthy human individuals (dated by TCRdb to 2020 to 2021). The library was obtained by the immunoSEQ multiplex PCR assay. TCRdb retrieved this table from immuneACCESS and kept in-frame rearrangements only. Not all clones are present; in checked studies, unresolved V genes account for under half, and no reason is known for the remainder. Across this sample there are approximately 1,000,000 clones, with approximately 77% seen only once. The ten top clones hold about 0.94% of the sample. What was sequenced was memory CD4+ T cells from PBMCs. The cell subset or site label on this specimen signifies: CD45RA-negative fraction. The receptors come from a man younger than 35 in good health. Some clones in this sample may be carry-over from other donors' samples.

DNA of the CDR3: TGTGCCAGCGTGAGCTTTTCGGGGTCTGGAAACACCATATATTTT. This codes for CASVSFSGSGNTIYF. V is TRBV28 and J is TRBJ1-3; D not resolved. CDR1 MDHEN and CDR2 SYDVKM come from the germline V gene. Trimming removed 8 bases at V and 1 base at J, with 15 bases between. CDR3 length: 15 amino acids.

CDR3 DNA sequence: TGCGCCACCATGCGAGGCGGAAGCACAGATACGCAGTATTTT. This gives the protein CATMRGGSTDTQYF. V is TRBV5-1 and J is TRBJ2-3; D gene uncertain. This CDR3 is built from 14 residues. Germline assignment: CDR1 SGHRS and CDR2 YFSETQ. Trimming took off 9 bases at V and 0 bases at J, with 14 bases between the two ends.

The gene calls are TRBV29-1 and TRBJ1-5; no clear D gene. V lost 5 bases, J lost 4 bases, and 9 bases lay in between. The CDR3 is made up of 12 amino acids. CDR1 SQVTM and CDR2 ANQGSEA come from the germline V gene. In nucleotides, the CDR3 is TGCAGCGTTTCACAGCAAAATCAGCCCCAGCATTTT. Translation gives CSVSQQNQPQHF.

This chain joins TRBV6-4 and TRBJ1-2, with D perhaps matching TRBD1 (6 bases). V gave up 6 bases and J gave up 2 bases, with 10 bases separating them. Germline loops: CDR1 MRHNA, CDR2 SNTAGT. This CDR3 is 13 amino acids long. CDR3 residues: CASSSTGNYGYTF. The DNA for the CDR3 is TGTGCCAGCAGCAGTACAGGGAACTATGGCTACACCTTC.

This chain links TRBV11-1 with TRBJ2-7; D ambiguous. The ends were cut back, 0 bases at V and 1 base at J, with 10 bases in the middle. This CDR3 has 15 residues. The germline gives CDR1 SGHAT, CDR2 FQDESV (reference sequence). The CDR3 loop reads CASSLARTPSYEQYF. CDR3 in DNA: TGTGCCAGCAGCTTAGCCCGGACCCCGTCCTACGAGCAGTACTTC.

This clone was seen only a few times. CDR3 coding DNA: TGTGCCAGCAGCTTAGTCAGCGACACTGAAGCTTTCTTT. Protein product: CASSLVSDTEAFF. The chain has TRBV7-6 and TRBJ1-1; D is unclear. The CDR3 sequence is 13 residues long. CDR1 is SGHVS, CDR2 FNYEAQ, per germline. Trimming shortened V by 1 base and J by 3 bases, and 6 bases separated the two germline ends.

CDR3 DNA: TGTGCCAGCAGCGTGGGCCAGGGGAGGGAAAAACTGTTTTTT. As protein: CASSVGQGREKLFF. This rearrangement joins TRBV5-4 to TRBJ1-4, with a weak D call TRBD1 (6 bases). V lost 4 bases, J lost 8 bases, and 15 bases lay in between. This CDR3 comprises 14 residues. Per germline, CDR1 SGHNT and CDR2 YYREEE (reference sequence).

The genes are TRBV5-4 and TRBJ2-7, with D perhaps matching TRBD2 (5 bases). The CDR3 runs to 13 residues. The V end lost 5 bases, the J end lost 1 base, and 10 bases lay between the germline ends. Germline assignment: CDR1 SGHNT and CDR2 YYREEE (reference sequence). CDR3 in DNA: TGTGCCAGCAGTGATAAGCGGTCCTACGAGCAGTACTTC. It codes for CASSDKRSYEQYF.

The V and J genes are TRBV5-1 and TRBJ2-5, with D tentatively TRBD2 (7 bases). The CDR3 sequence is 13 residues long. Germline values: CDR1 SGHRS, CDR2 YFSETQ. Trimming stripped 4 bases from V and 5 bases from J, with 12 bases between. The CDR3 spells CASSGEGEETQYF. CDR3 DNA sequence: TGCGCCAGCAGCGGGGAGGGGGAGGAGACCCAGTACTTC. Combining the CDR3 with reference TRBV5-1 and TRBJ2-5 gives the whole variable domain KAGVTQTPRYLIKTRGQQVTLSCSPISGHRSVSWYQQTPGQGLQFLFEYFSETQRNKGNFPGRFSGRQFSNSRSEMNVSTLELGDSALYLCASSGEGEETQYFGPGTRLLVL.

The CDR3 DNA reads as TGTGCCAGCAGCCGACAACAACAGGGTGGAAACACCATATATTTT. Its translation is CASSRQQQGGNTIYF. The gene calls are TRBV16 and TRBJ1-3; D might be TRBD1 (6 bases). The V end lost 4 bases, the J end lost 3 bases, and 13 bases lay between the germline ends. The CDR3 has 15 amino acids. Germline V gene sequence: CDR1 KGHSY, CDR2 FQNENV.

The J gene is TRBJ1-5, the V gene TRBV6-5; unclear D gene. Trimming left V 6 bases short and J 7 bases short, with 16 bases between. Germline CDR1 reads MNHEY; CDR2 reads SVGAGI. CDR3 length: 14 amino acids. CDR3 bases: TGTGCCAGCAGCCCAGGCGTAACACGGCAGCCCCAGCATTTT. This gives the protein CASSPGVTRQPQHF.

This chain connects TRBV7-3 to TRBJ2-2, with D unclear. CDR1 and CDR2 from the germline V gene are SGHTA and FQGTGA. Trimming left V 5 bases short and J 3 bases short, with 22 bases between. CDR3 size: 18 residues. CDR3 DNA sequence: TGTGCCAGCAGCCCAAGGCCAGTCGGAAGGCCGGACACCGGGGAGCTGTTTTTT. Translating gives CASSPRPVGRPDTGELFF.

The chain employs TRBV6-5 and TRBJ1-1; tentatively, D is TRBD1 (5 bases). The V and J ends lost 5 bases and 4 bases respectively, with 14 bases between them. Per germline, CDR1 MNHEY and CDR2 SVGAGI. This CDR3 contains 14 residues. CDR3 sequence reads: CASSPRGVFTEAFF. In nucleotides, the CDR3 is TGTGCCAGCAGTCCCCGGGGGGTTTTCACTGAAGCTTTCTTT.

Many counts were recorded for this clone. The J gene is TRBJ2-2, the V gene TRBV5-1; D may be TRBD1 or TRBD2 (6 bases each). V was cut by 5 bases and J by 6 bases, with 14 bases left in between. The germline V gene has CDR1 SGHRS and CDR2 YFSETQ. CDR3 size: 14 residues. DNA of the CDR3: TGCGCCAGCAGTCCAGGGGAGGTCCCCGGGGAGCTGTTTTTT. This sequence encodes CASSPGEVPGELFF. Full variable domain (remainder filled in from reference TRBV5-1 and TRBJ2-2): KAGVTQTPRYLIKTRGQQVTLSCSPISGHRSVSWYQQTPGQGLQFLFEYFSETQRNKGNFPGRFSGRQFSNSRSEMNVSTLELGDSALYLCASSPGEVPGELFFGEGSRLTVL.

The chain links TRBV5-1 to TRBJ2-2, with D possibly matching TRBD1 (5 bases). Germline values: CDR1 SGHRS, CDR2 YFSETQ. The length of the CDR3 is 15 residues. Trimming cost V 1 base and J 7 bases, with 14 bases left between them. The CDR3 DNA sequence: TGCGCCAGCAGCTTGATAGGCCCAGGGCACGGGGAGCTGTTTTTT. This translates into CASSLIGPGHGELFF.

This clone was counted only a few times. This chain uses TRBV4-2 with TRBJ1-1; TRBD1 might be the D (6 bases). The CDR3 sequence is 16 residues long. V gave up 1 base and J gave up 4 bases, with 16 bases separating them. Germline V lookup: CDR1 LGHNA, CDR2 YNFKEQ. CDR3 coding DNA: TGTGCCAGCAGCCAAGCGTCAACCGGGGACATCACTGAAGCTTTCTTT. Residues: CASSQASTGDITEAFF.

The genes are TRBV7-9 and TRBJ2-1, with D perhaps TRBD1 (7 bases). The CDR3 sequence is 15 residues long. The germline V gene encodes CDR1 SEHNR and CDR2 FQNEAQ (reference sequence). V was pared by 1 base and J by 2 bases, with 9 bases between. DNA for the CDR3: TGTGCCAGCAGCTTAGGCGGGACAGCCTACAATGAGCAGTTCTTC. Translating it yields CASSLGGTAYNEQFF.

The genes are TRBV6-1 and TRBJ2-1; weak D call: TRBD2 (5 bases). V was trimmed by 7 bases and J by 0 bases, leaving 13 bases between them. The CDR3 consists of 15 residues. Germline CDR1 MNHNS, CDR2 SASEGT. CDR3 coding DNA: TGTGCCAGCATTACTAGTGACGGCTCCTACAATGAGCAGTTCTTC. It encodes CASITSDGSYNEQFF.